The 17 T cell receptor beta chains in this list originate from one sample, sequenced in a study of long-term antiretroviral therapy in people with HIV. Runs used v3.0 of the immunoSEQ assay and were done at survey level. Some clones are missing from TCRdb's copy, which holds only in-frame ones; the method was immunoSEQ multiplex PCR. The sample has approximately 19,000 clones, around 74% seen once; the top ten hold about 6.8%. This sample comprised unsorted PBMCs, obtained at the start of antiretroviral therapy, before treatment. These receptors were obtained from a man younger than 35 with HIV.

V gene TRBV28 combines with J gene TRBJ1-5, with D possibly TRBD1 on 5 matching bases. With 5 bases removed from V and 2 bases from J, the gap between germline ends came to 22 bases. Germline CDR1 and CDR2: MDHEN and SYDVKM. The CDR3 has 18 residues. The DNA of the CDR3 is TGTGCCAGCAGTCCCGGGACCGTCTCCCCCCGTGGCAATCAGCCCCAGCATTTT. Its protein is CASSPGTVSPRGNQPQHF.

V usage is TRBV11-2 and J usage is TRBJ2-1, with D perhaps matching TRBD1 or TRBD2 (5 bases each). CDR3 length: 16 residues. Germline V gives CDR1 SGHAT, CDR2 FQNNGV. V was pared by 2 bases and J by 1 base, with 12 bases between. The CDR3 loop reads CASSLIAWGSYNEQFF. CDR3 sequence (DNA): TGTGCCAGCAGCTTAATTGCCTGGGGGTCCTACAATGAGCAGTTCTTC.

The gene calls are TRBV10-2 and TRBJ1-2; D unclear. Per the germline V gene, CDR1 is WSHSY and CDR2 is SAAADI. V lost 3 bases, J lost 4 bases, and 12 bases lay in between. CDR3 length equals 14 residues. Here the CDR3 reads CASSEVAGPYGYTF. Written as DNA, the CDR3 is TGCGCCAGCAGTGAAGTGGCAGGCCCCTATGGCTACACCTTC.

The chain joins TRBV7-2 to TRBJ2-7; the match to TRBD1 covers 8 bases. Per the germline V gene, CDR1 is SGHTA and CDR2 is FQGNSA. V lost 3 bases and J lost 3; bases outside the gene matches: 7. There are 15 residues in the CDR3. The CDR3 reads CASSFSSGGVYEQYF. The CDR3 DNA reads TGTGCCAGCAGCTTTTCTTCAGGGGGCGTCTACGAGCAGTACTTC.

V gene TRBV13 combines with J gene TRBJ2-7; unclear D gene. With 3 bases removed from V and 6 bases from J, the gap between germline ends came to 15 bases. Germline CDR1 is PRHDT and CDR2 is FYEKMQ (reference sequence). The CDR3 has 14 amino acids. This CDR3 is CASSFPLPRREQYF. CDR3 bases: TGTGCCAGCAGCTTTCCCTTACCCCGGCGCGAGCAGTACTTC.

The gene calls are TRBV7-8 and TRBJ2-5; 8 nucleotides line up with TRBD1. V lost 10 bases, J lost 0 bases, and 10 bases stayed unmatched. The germline V gene encodes CDR1 SGHVS and CDR2 FQNEAQ. The CDR3 contains 15 residues. The CDR3 coding sequence is TGTGCCATATTACAGGGGGAGCTGGACCAAGAGACCCAGTACTTC. Protein: CAILQGELDQETQYF.

The CDR3 region has the DNA TGTGCCAGTATAGGCCACCCATACAATGAGCAGTTCTTC. It encodes CASIGHPYNEQFF. J is TRBJ2-1 and V is TRBV19; D unresolved. In germline, CDR1 is LNHDA, CDR2 SQIVND (reference sequence). V was trimmed by 7 bases and J by 4 bases, leaving 11 bases between them. The CDR3 sequence is 13 residues long.

This chain links TRBV4-2 with TRBJ2-7; D is uncertain. The germline CDR1 and CDR2 sequences are LGHNA and YNFKEQ. The CDR3 runs to 15 residues. The germline V and J ends were trimmed by 1 base and 1 base, with 11 bases remaining between them. This CDR3 reads CASSQGWPRSYEQYF. CDR3 in DNA: TGTGCCAGCAGCCAAGGTTGGCCTCGGTCCTACGAGCAGTACTTC.

This chain links TRBV5-6 with TRBJ1-2; D might be TRBD1 (5 bases). Germline V gives CDR1 SGHDT, CDR2 YYEEEE. Trimming stripped 2 bases from V and 1 base from J, with 9 bases between. The CDR3 consists of 14 residues. The CDR3 sequence: CASSLPRVNYGYTF. DNA of the CDR3: TGTGCCAGCAGCTTACCCAGGGTTAACTATGGCTACACCTTC.

By frequency in the sample, this clone is medium-sized. The chain is built from TRBV27 and TRBJ2-3; the D is unclear. CDR3 length equals 11 residues. V shed 2 bases and J shed 5 bases, with 2 bases lying between them. In germline, CDR1 is MNHEY, CDR2 SMNVEV (reference sequence). In nucleotides, the CDR3 is TGTGCCAGCAGTTTAGGAGATACGCAGTATTTT. Translated, it gives CASSLGDTQYF.

The chain combines TRBV6-1 with TRBJ1-5, with a possible D match to TRBD1 (5 bases). The germline gives CDR1 MNHNS, CDR2 SASEGT. Trimming removed 7 bases at V and 6 bases at J, with 16 bases between. CDR3 length: 14 residues. CDR3 residues: CASKGRVMGQPQHF. CDR3 nucleotide sequence: TGTGCCAGCAAGGGCAGGGTGATGGGTCAGCCCCAGCATTTT.

The chain has TRBV19 and TRBJ1-5; no clear D gene. Germline V CDR1 and CDR2: LNHDA, SQIVND (reference sequence). V was trimmed by 4 bases and J by 7 bases, leaving 17 bases between them. CDR3 size: 15 residues. The CDR3 DNA follows: TGTGCCAGTAGTACCGCCTGGAGGGAACGGCAGCCCCAGCATTTT. It yields the protein CASSTAWRERQPQHF.

The chain recombines TRBV29-1 with TRBJ2-2; D uncertain. Between the trimmed V and J ends, which lost 7 bases and 6 bases, there was a span of 9 bases. The germline CDR1 and CDR2 sequences are SQVTM and ANQGSEA. CDR3 length: 11 residues. CDR3 sequence: CSAKSAGELFF. In DNA form, the CDR3 reads TGCAGCGCTAAAAGTGCCGGGGAGCTGTTTTTT.

This chain connects TRBV28 to TRBJ2-7; possible D gene TRBD2, 5 bases. Germline V gene sequence: CDR1 MDHEN, CDR2 SYDVKM. This CDR3 is 16 amino acids long. V was trimmed by 7 bases and J by 0 bases, leaving 19 bases between them. CDR3 sequence reads: CASKGPVSADSYEQYF. The CDR3 bases are TGTGCCAGCAAAGGGCCGGTCTCAGCGGACTCCTACGAGCAGTACTTC.

V gene TRBV7-9 combines with J gene TRBJ2-7; D is ambiguous. Trimming removed 4 bases at V and 4 bases at J, with 8 bases between. Germline loops: CDR1 SEHNR, CDR2 FQNEAQ (reference sequence). The CDR3 is 12 residues long. DNA for the CDR3: TGTGCCAGCAGCTGGCAGGCGTACGAGCAGTACTTC. Protein product: CASSWQAYEQYF. Based on the CDR3 plus reference TRBV7-9 and TRBJ2-7, the full variable domain is DTGVSQNPRHKITKRGQNVTFRCDPISEHNRLYWYRQTLGQGPEFLTYFQNEAQLEKSRLLSDRFSAERPKGSFSTLEIQRTEQGDSAMYLCASSWQAYEQYFGPGTRLTVT.

J is TRBJ2-1 and V is TRBV6-1, with D unclear. The CDR3 extends over 14 amino acids. Germline values: CDR1 MNHNS, CDR2 SASEGT. V was pared by 8 bases and J by 0 bases, with 11 bases between. The CDR3: CASGARTSYNEQFF. The CDR3 DNA reads as TGTGCCAGCGGTGCAAGAACCTCCTACAATGAGCAGTTCTTC.

The chain links TRBV28 to TRBJ1-2, with D perhaps matching TRBD1 (6 bases). Trimming left V 7 bases short and J 2 bases short, with 17 bases between. This CDR3 region has 15 residues. Germline CDR1 MDHEN, CDR2 SYDVKM. The CDR3 coding sequence is TGTGCCAGCAAGGCCTCCGGGACACAGAACTATGGCTACACCTTC. Translation gives CASKASGTQNYGYTF.